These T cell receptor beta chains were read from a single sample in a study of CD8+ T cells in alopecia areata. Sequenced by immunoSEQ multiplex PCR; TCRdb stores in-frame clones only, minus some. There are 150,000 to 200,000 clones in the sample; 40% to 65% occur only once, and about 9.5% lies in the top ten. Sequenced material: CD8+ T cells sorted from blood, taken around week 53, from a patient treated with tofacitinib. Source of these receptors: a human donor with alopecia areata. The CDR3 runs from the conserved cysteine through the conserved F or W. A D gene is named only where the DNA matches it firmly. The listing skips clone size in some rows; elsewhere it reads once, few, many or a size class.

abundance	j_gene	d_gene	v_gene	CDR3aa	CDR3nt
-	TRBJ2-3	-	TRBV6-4	CASSETLTDTQYF	TGTGCCAGCAGTGAAACTTTGACAGATACGCAGTATTTT
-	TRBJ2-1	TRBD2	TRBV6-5	CASSLSFSGDNEQFF	TGTGCCAGCAGTCTATCTTTTAGCGGGGATAATGAGCAGTTCTTC
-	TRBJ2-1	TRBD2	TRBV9	CASSVVSGGAYNEQFF	TGTGCCAGCAGCGTAGTGAGCGGGGGGGCCTACAATGAGCAGTTCTTC
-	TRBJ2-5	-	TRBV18	CASSPYRSFQETQYF	TGTGCCAGCTCACCATACAGGAGCTTCCAAGAGACCCAGTACTTC
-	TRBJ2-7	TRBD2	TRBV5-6	CASNFGLDEQYF	TGTGCCAGCAACTTCGGACTAGACGAGCAGTACTTC
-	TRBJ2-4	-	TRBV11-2	CASSLDQGLAKNIQYF	TGTGCCAGCAGCTTAGATCAGGGACTAGCCAAAAACATTCAGTACTTC
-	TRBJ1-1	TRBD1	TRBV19	CASSGSGTGGTEAFF	TGTGCCAGTAGTGGCTCCGGGACAGGGGGCACTGAAGCTTTCTTT
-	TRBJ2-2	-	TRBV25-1	CASSETRRSGELFF	TGTGCCAGCAGTGAGACCCGGAGGTCCGGGGAGCTGTTTTTT
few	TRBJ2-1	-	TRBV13	CASSFRVSVQFF	TGTGCCAGCAGCTTCAGGGTTTCGGTCCAGTTCTTC
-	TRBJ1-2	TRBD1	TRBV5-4	CASSGQGGNYGYTF	TGTGCCAGCAGCGGACAGGGAGGAAACTATGGCTACACCTTC
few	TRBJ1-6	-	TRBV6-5	CASRDRNYNSPLHF	TGTGCCAGCAGGGACAGAAACTATAATTCACCCCTCCACTTT
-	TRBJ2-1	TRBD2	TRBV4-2	CASSQESGGLNEQFF	TGTGCCAGCAGCCAAGAAAGCGGGGGGCTAAATGAGCAGTTCTTC
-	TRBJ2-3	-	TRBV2	CASSESALQYF	TGTGCCAGCAGTGAATCAGCTTTGCAGTATTTT
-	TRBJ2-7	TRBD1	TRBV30	CAWENDRGSYEQYF	TGTGCCTGGGAGAATGACAGGGGGAGCTACGAGCAGTACTTC